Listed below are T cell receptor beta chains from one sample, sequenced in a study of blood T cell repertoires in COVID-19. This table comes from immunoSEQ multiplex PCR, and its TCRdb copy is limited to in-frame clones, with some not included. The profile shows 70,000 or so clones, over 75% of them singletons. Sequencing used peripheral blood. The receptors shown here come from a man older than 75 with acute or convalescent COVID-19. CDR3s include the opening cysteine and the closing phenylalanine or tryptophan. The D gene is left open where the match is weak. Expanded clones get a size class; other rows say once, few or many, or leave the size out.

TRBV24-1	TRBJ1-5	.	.	TGTGCCACCAGTGAGACAGGTCGCAATCAGCCCCAGCATTTT	CATSETGRNQPQHF
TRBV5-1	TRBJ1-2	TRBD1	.	TGCGCCAGCAGTACAGGGGTAAGGGGCTACACCTTC	CASSTGVRGYTF
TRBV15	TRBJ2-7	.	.	TGTGCCACCAGCAGATTTAAGGCGGTTAGGCCTTGGGAGCAGTACTTC	CATSRFKAVRPWEQYF
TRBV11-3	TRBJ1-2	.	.	TGTGCCAGCAGCCTCCGGGAGTATGGCTACACCTTC	CASSLREYGYTF
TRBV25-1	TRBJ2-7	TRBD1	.	TGTGCCAGCGGCGGGACAGGGAACCACGAGCAGTACTTC	CASGGTGNHEQYF
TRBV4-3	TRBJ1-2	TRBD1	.	TGCGCCAGCAGCCAACACAGGGGGGGCGGCTATGGCTACACCTTC	CASSQHRGGGYGYTF
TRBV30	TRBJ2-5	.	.	TGTGCCTGGAGTGTAAAGGGGGGGGAGACCCAGTACTTC	CAWSVKGGETQYF
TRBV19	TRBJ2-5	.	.	TGTGCCAGTAGTAGAGAGGGGGACTTCTGGAGGAACTCTGAGACCCAGTACTTC	CASSREGDFWRNSETQYF
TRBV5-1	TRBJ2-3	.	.	TGCGCCAGCACCCTCCTGGCGGGCCGCACAGATACGCAGTATTTT	CASTLLAGRTDTQYF
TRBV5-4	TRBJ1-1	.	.	TGTGCCAGCAGCTTGGTTGACAGCAATATGGACACTGAAGCTTTCTTT	CASSLVDSNMDTEAFF
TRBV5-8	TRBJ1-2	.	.	TGTGCCAGCAGCTTGATGGGTGTGGGCAGCTATGGCTACACCTTC	CASSLMGVGSYGYTF
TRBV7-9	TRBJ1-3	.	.	TGTGCCAGCAGGTCAGGGTACGGAAACACCATATATTTT	CASRSGYGNTIYF
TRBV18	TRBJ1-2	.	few	TGTGCCAGCTCACCCCGCGACAAGGACTATGGCTACACCTTC	CASSPRDKDYGYTF
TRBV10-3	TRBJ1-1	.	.	TGTGCCATCAGTGCTTCCACTGAAGCTTTCTTT	CAISASTEAFF
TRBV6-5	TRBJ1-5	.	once	TGTGCCAGCAGTTACTCCCAGTATCAGCCCCAGCATTTT	CASSYSQYQPQHF
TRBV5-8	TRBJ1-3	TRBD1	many	TGTGCCAGCAGCAGTGACAGGGTACCTGGAAACACCATATATTTT	CASSSDRVPGNTIYF
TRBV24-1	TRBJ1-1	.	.	TGTGCCACCAGTGATTTCCACTACCTTAAGGCCCTGAACACTGAAGCTTTCTTT	CATSDFHYLKALNTEAFF
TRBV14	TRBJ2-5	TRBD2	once	TGTGCCAGCAGTCCTCTTTCGGGAGGAGGGCGAGAGACCCAGTACTTC	CASSPLSGGGRETQYF
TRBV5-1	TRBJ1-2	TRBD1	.	TGCGCCAGCAGCTTTCGGACAGGGGACTATGGCTACACCTTC	CASSFRTGDYGYTF
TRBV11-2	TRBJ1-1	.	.	TGTGCCAGCAGCTTAGTAACGGGGGAGGCTTTCTTT	CASSLVTGEAFF
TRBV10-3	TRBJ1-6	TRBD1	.	TGTGCCATCAGTGATAAGGGGGCCAGTTCACCCCTCCACTTT	CAISDKGASSPLHF
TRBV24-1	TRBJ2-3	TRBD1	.	TGTGCCACCAGTGACACGACAGGGTCCACAGATACGCAGTATTTT	CATSDTTGSTDTQYF
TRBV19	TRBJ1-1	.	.	TGTGCCAGTAAACCCCGACCTGGGCTCGCTGAAGCTTTCTTT	CASKPRPGLAEAFF
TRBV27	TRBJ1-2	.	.	TGTGCCAGCAGTTCCCCAGCTGGGCAGGGTAACTATGGCTACACCTTC	CASSSPAGQGNYGYTF
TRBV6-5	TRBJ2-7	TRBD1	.	TGTGCCAGCATGTATACAGGGGGTTCCTCCTACGAGCAGTACTTC	CASMYTGGSSYEQYF
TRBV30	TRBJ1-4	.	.	TGTGCCTGGAGTGTACGCAGAAATGAAAAACTGTTTTTT	CAWSVRRNEKLFF
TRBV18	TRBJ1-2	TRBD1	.	TGTGCCAGCTCCCCCGGGACAGGGTCCTATGGCTACACCTTC	CASSPGTGSYGYTF
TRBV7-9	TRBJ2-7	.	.	TGTGCCAGCAGCTTAGCGGTCAGGGGAAGCGAGCAGTACTTC	CASSLAVRGSEQYF
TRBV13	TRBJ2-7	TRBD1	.	TGTGCCAGCAGCTTGTATGGGACAGCCCACTACGAGCAGTACTTC	CASSLYGTAHYEQYF
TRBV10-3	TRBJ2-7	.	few	TGTGCCATCACTGGGCAGTACTCCTACGAGCAGTACTTC	CAITGQYSYEQYF
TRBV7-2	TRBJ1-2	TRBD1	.	TGTGCCAGCAGCCCCTCAGGGGGGTACTCTGGCTACACCTTC	CASSPSGGYSGYTF
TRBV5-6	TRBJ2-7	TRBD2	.	TGTGCCAGCAGCTCGCGGGGGATCTCCTACGAGCAGTACTTC	CASSSRGISYEQYF
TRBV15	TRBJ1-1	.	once	TGTGCCACCAGCAGAGACAGGGCGAACACTGAAGCTTTCTTT	CATSRDRANTEAFF
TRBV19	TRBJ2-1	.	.	TGTGCCAGTAGTCCCCCCGGCCGGGGGTTTTACCCCCACAACAATGAGCAGTTCTTC	CASSPPGRGFYPHNNEQFF
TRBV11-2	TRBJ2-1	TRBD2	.	TGTGCCAGCAGCCCGACTAGCTCACGGGCCAATGAGCAGTTCTTC	CASSPTSSRANEQFF
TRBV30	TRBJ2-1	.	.	TGTGCCTGGAGCCAAGAGTACAATGAGCAGTTCTTC	CAWSQEYNEQFF
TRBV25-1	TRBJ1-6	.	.	TGTGCCAGCAGCCCAGGCGATAATTCACCCCTCCACTTT	CASSPGDNSPLHF
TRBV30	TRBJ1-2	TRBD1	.	TGTGCCTGGAGTAAATTATCCGGGACAGGCAACTATGGCTACACCTTC	CAWSKLSGTGNYGYTF
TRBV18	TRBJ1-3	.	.	TGTGCCAGCTCACCTCGCGGTGAGGGAGCTGGAAACACCATATATTTT	CASSPRGEGAGNTIYF
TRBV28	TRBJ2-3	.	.	TGTGCCAGCAGTTTCTTGAGCGGCACAGATACGCAGTATTTT	CASSFLSGTDTQYF
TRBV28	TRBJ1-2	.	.	TGTGCCAGCAACCCCTCGGGGGATTTGGGCTACACCTTC	CASNPSGDLGYTF
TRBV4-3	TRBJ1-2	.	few	TGCGCCAGCAGCCCGACAGGAGCTAACTATGGCTACACCTTC	CASSPTGANYGYTF
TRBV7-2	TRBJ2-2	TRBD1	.	TGTGCCAGCAGCTTCGGACAGGGGGCGAACACCGGGGAGCTGTTTTTT	CASSFGQGANTGELFF
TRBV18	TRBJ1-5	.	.	TGTGCCAGCTCACCACAGGGGGACCAGCCCCAGCATTTT	CASSPQGDQPQHF
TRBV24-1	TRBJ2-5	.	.	TGTGCCACCAGTGACCAGTCAACAGGGTCGAGAGAGACCCAGTACTTC	CATSDQSTGSRETQYF
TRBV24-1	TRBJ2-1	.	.	TGTGCCACCAGGTCCGAGACTATTGACAATGAGCAGTTCTTC	CATRSETIDNEQFF
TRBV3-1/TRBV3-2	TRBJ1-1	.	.	TGTGCCAGCAGCCGAACAGGGAGGGGGAACACTGAAGCTTTCTTT	CASSRTGRGNTEAFF
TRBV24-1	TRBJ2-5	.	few	TGTGCCACCAGTGATTCCAACCAAGAGACCCAGTACTTC	CATSDSNQETQYF
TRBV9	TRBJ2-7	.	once	TGTGCCAGCAGCCCCGCAGACTACGAGCAGTACTTC	CASSPADYEQYF
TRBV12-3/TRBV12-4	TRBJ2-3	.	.	TGTGCCAGCGCCCGGACAGTAAATACGCAGTATTTT	CASARTVNTQYF
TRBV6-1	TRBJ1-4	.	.	TGTGCCAGCAGTGAAGTGGGCCTAAATGAAAAACTGTTTTTT	CASSEVGLNEKLFF
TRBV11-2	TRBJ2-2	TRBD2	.	TGTGCCAGCAGCCCATATTTGGGACTAGCGGGGGGGAGCGGGGAGCTGTTTTTT	CASSPYLGLAGGSGELFF
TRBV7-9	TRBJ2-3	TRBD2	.	TGTGCCAGCAGCTTCGGACTAGACACAGATACGCAGTATTTT	CASSFGLDTDTQYF
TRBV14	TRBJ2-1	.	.	TGTGCCAGCAGCCAAGTTGTACCAGGTCCCTACAATGAGCAGTTCTTC	CASSQVVPGPYNEQFF
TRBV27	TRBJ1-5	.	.	TGTGCCAGCAGTTTACAGGGAAATCAGCCCCAGCATTTT	CASSLQGNQPQHF